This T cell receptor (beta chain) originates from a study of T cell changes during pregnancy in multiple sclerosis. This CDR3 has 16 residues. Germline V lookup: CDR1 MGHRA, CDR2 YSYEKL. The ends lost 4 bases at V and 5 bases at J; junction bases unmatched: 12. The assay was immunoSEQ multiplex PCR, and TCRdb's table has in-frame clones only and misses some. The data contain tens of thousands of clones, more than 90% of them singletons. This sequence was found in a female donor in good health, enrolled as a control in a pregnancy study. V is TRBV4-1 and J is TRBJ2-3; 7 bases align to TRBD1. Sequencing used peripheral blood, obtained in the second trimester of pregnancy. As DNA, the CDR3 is TGCGCCAGCAGCCCTGGGACAGCCGGTGCCGGAGATACGCAGTATTTT. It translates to CASSPGTAGAGDTQYF.